Presented here are 16 T cell receptor beta chains from one specimen sequenced in a study of T cell responses to AZD1222 COVID-19 vaccine (dated by TCRdb to about 2021). The sample's time point label, in plain terms: baseline before first vaccination. Libraries came from the immunoSEQ multiplex PCR assay. The immuneACCESS repertoire file appears here via TCRdb, limited to in-frame rearrangements. These files lack a portion of the clones; in checked studies, under half of the deficit traces to unresolved V genes, and the cause of the others is not known. Present in this sample are around 70,000 clones, about nine tenths of which were seen just once. Less than 3% of the sample rests with the top ten. The source was peripheral blood, collected on day 0 of AZD1222 vaccination. The receptors were sampled from an adult in good health.

This clone was seen a few times. The chain joins TRBV5-1 to TRBJ2-5; D not certain. The germline V gene has CDR1 SGHRS and CDR2 YFSETQ. CDR3 length equals 15 residues. V lost 0 bases to trimming and J lost 2 bases, with 11 bases between them. The CDR3 DNA reads TGCGCCAGCAGCTTGGATGGAAAGGGACAAGAGACCCAGTACTTC. Encoded protein: CASSLDGKGQETQYF.

DNA of the CDR3: TGTGCCAGCAGTTACTCAGGGACGGGTAACCATTATGGCTACACCTTC. Translating it yields CASSYSGTGNHYGYTF. The rearrangement uses TRBV6-5 and TRBJ1-2, with D perhaps TRBD1 (5 bases). In germline, CDR1 is MNHEY, CDR2 SVGAGI. This CDR3 comprises 16 residues. Trimming cost V 0 bases and J 5 bases, with 16 bases left between them.

V and J are TRBV19 and TRBJ1-4, with 9 bases fitting TRBD1. CDR3 length: 14 residues. J was trimmed by 7 bases and V by 5 bases; bases with no gene match: 5. The V gene's germline CDR1 is LNHDA and CDR2 SQIVND (reference sequence). As DNA, the CDR3 is TGTGCCAGTAGTCCGGGACAGGGACTTGAAAAACTGTTTTTT. It specifies CASSPGQGLEKLFF.

The chain joins TRBV12-3 or TRBV12-4 to TRBJ1-6; no clear D. Deletions cut 4 bases from V and 16 bases from J, with 17 bases between. The CDR3 is 13 amino acids. As DNA, the CDR3 is TGTGCCAGCAGTTCCGACCCATACACGTTGCTCCACTTT. This sequence encodes CASSSDPYTLLHF.

The rearrangement links TRBV4-1 to TRBJ2-3, with D unclear. Between the trimmed V and J ends, which lost 0 bases and 3 bases, there was a span of 10 bases. CDR1 and CDR2 from the germline V gene are MGHRA and YSYEKL. The CDR3 length is 15 residues. The CDR3 protein is CASSQDRARTDTQYF. In DNA, the CDR3 is TGCGCCAGCAGCCAAGATAGGGCTCGGACAGATACGCAGTATTTT.

The chain employs TRBV10-1 and TRBJ2-7, with D possibly matching TRBD2 (5 bases). V was trimmed by 3 bases and J by 2 bases, leaving 11 bases between them. CDR1 WNHNN and CDR2 SYGVQD come from the germline V gene (reference sequence). The CDR3 is 14 residues long. CDR3 in DNA: TGCGCCAGCAGTGAAAACATCGGGGCCTACGAGCAGTACTTC. Its protein is CASSENIGAYEQYF.

The chain joins TRBV6-1 to TRBJ1-3, with a possible D match to TRBD1 (6 bases). Looked up from germline, CDR1 is MNHNS and CDR2 is SASEGT. V dropped 2 bases and J dropped 4 bases, with 15 bases sitting between them. This CDR3 contains 16 residues. CDR3 sequence reads: CASSEHLGGLGNTIYF. CDR3 sequence (DNA): TGTGCCAGCAGTGAACACCTCGGGGGGCTCGGAAACACCATATATTTT.

CDR3 nucleotides: TGTGCCAGCAGCCCCGCCAGGGGTGCGGACACCGGGGAGCTGTTTTTT. Its translation is CASSPARGADTGELFF. The V and J genes are TRBV6-9 and TRBJ2-2; D might be TRBD1 (6 bases). CDR1 and CDR2 from the germline V gene are MNHGY and SVAAGI. The CDR3 is made up of 16 amino acids. V was pared by 6 bases and J by 3 bases, with 17 bases between.

The chain uses TRBV19 and TRBJ1-5, with D unclear. Trimming left V 3 bases short and J 0 bases short, with 12 bases between. This CDR3 is built from 16 residues. Germline assignment: CDR1 LNHDA and CDR2 SQIVND (reference sequence). CDR3: CASSISLSYSNQPQHF. CDR3 sequence (DNA): TGTGCCAGTAGTATTTCCCTCTCTTATAGCAATCAGCCCCAGCATTTT.

V and J are TRBV5-1 and TRBJ2-1; TRBD2 matches at 8 bases. The J segment lost 8 bases and the V segment lost 4 bases, leaving 8 bases of the junction unmatched. CDR3 length equals 14 residues. CDR1 is SGHRS and CDR2 is YFSETQ in the germline V gene. DNA for the CDR3: TGCGCCAGCAGCGAGGGACTAGTGGGAGATGAGCAGTTCTTC. Protein: CASSEGLVGDEQFF.

The rearrangement uses TRBV2 and TRBJ2-5; D is perhaps TRBD1 (6 bases). The germline V gene has CDR1 SNHLY and CDR2 FYNNEI. The CDR3 totals 13 residues. V was trimmed by 7 bases and J by 5 bases, leaving 14 bases between them. The CDR3 spells CASKRGSQETQYF. DNA for the CDR3: TGTGCCAGCAAGAGGGGGTCGCAGGAGACCCAGTACTTC.

This sequence joins TRBV19 and TRBJ2-7; possible D gene TRBD2, 7 bases. Germline CDR1 reads LNHDA; CDR2 reads SQIVND (reference sequence). The V end lost 6 bases, the J end lost 2 bases, and 14 bases lay between the germline ends. This CDR3 comprises 14 residues. The chain's CDR3 is CASRMDSGAYEQYF. The CDR3 nucleotides read TGTGCCAGTAGGATGGACAGCGGGGCCTACGAGCAGTACTTC.

The chain is built from TRBV9 and TRBJ2-2; possible D gene TRBD1, 5 bases. V gave up 0 bases and J gave up 3 bases, with 9 bases separating them. The CDR3 is 15 residues long. CDR1 and CDR2 from the germline V gene are SGDLS and YYNGEE. This CDR3 reads CASSVEGSYTGELFF. In DNA form, the CDR3 reads TGTGCCAGCAGCGTAGAGGGGTCTTACACCGGGGAGCTGTTTTTT.

This clone has just a few counts. V and J are TRBV28 and TRBJ1-5; 8 positions match TRBD1. J lost 3 bases, V lost 4 bases, and 5 bases had no gene match. Per the germline V gene, CDR1 is MDHEN and CDR2 is SYDVKM. The CDR3 covers 15 residues. The CDR3 coding sequence is TGTGCCAGCAGTTCGGGACAGGTCTACAATCAGCCCCAGCATTTT. It is translated as CASSSGQVYNQPQHF.

The V call is TRBV6-2 or TRBV6-3, the J call TRBJ1-2; D gene uncertain. Per germline, CDR1 MNHEY and CDR2 SVGEGT. V lost 5 bases, J lost 0 bases, and 7 bases lay in between. The CDR3 length is 13 residues. The CDR3, as DNA: TGTGCCAGCAGTGATCAAGCTAACTATGGCTACACCTTC. It specifies CASSDQANYGYTF.

This clone came up once. In DNA, the CDR3 is TGTGCCAGCAGACCCGCGGGGGGCGGCTCCTACAATGAGCAGTTCTTC. Translating it yields CASRPAGGGSYNEQFF. The rearrangement joins TRBV9 to TRBJ2-1, with 8 bases that match TRBD2. J was trimmed by 0 bases and V by 5 bases; bases with no gene match: 7. Germline CDR1 reads SGDLS; CDR2 reads YYNGEE. The CDR3 is made up of 16 amino acids.